The T cell receptor beta chain under discussion was sequenced for a study of OX40 agonist ivuxolimab in advanced cancers. Study background: Participants averaged roughly 60 years of age (range about 23 to 80) and were around 80% male. Study results and caveats: Clonal expansion by week 6 occurred in CD4+ and CD8+ blood T cells (at 0.1 to 3.0 mg/kg). Clonal expansion in partial responders at 0.1-3.0 mg/kg ranked among the lowest.

Only in-frame clones appear in the TCRdb table, and some are missing; sequencing was by immunoSEQ multiplex PCR. The sample has about 68,000 clones, about 84% seen once. Worth noting for this clone: Its antigen remains unknown.

The V and J ends lost 7 bases and 3 bases, in that order; junction bases with no gene match: 3. This CDR3 comprises 13 residues. Germline V lookup: CDR1 MNHEY, CDR2 SMNVEV (reference sequence). This chain connects TRBV27 to TRBJ2-1; 7 nucleotides agree with TRBD1. The receptor comes from an adult with an advanced solid tumor such as melanoma, head and neck, liver or kidney cancer. The starting material was CD4+ or CD8+ T cells sorted from blood, obtained in a trial of the OX40 agonist ivuxolimab. CDR3: CASTQGDYNEQFF. The CDR3 DNA reads as TGTGCCAGCACGCAGGGGGACTACAATGAGCAGTTCTTC.